These 3 T cell receptor beta chains originate from one sample sequenced in a study of T cells in women clearing cervical HPV infection. Assay: immunoSEQ multiplex PCR; the TCRdb copy retains only in-frame clones and omits some. This sample's clone table lists 25,000 to 40,000 clones. The sample consisted of blood buffy coat. The source is a woman between 18 and 70 years old with a cervical HPV16 infection that either progressed to CIN3+ or cleared (not recorded which).

Note on this clone: The read terminates 3 residues before the CDR3 end, so the remaining end is supplied by the germline J gene. J is TRBJ1-5 and V is TRBV7-6; 9 bases are a match to TRBD1. V lost 5 bases to trimming and J lost 7 bases; unmatched junction nucleotides: 6. The CDR3 consists of 14 residues. The germline gives CDR1 SGHVS, CDR2 FNYEAQ. CDR3 DNA, as far as it was read: TGTGCCAGCAGCCCTGACAGGGGGAGACAGCCC. Translation: CASSPDRGRQP. The whole CDR3 sequence is CASSPDRGRQPQHF.

Turning to this clone: The read comes to an end 3 residues before the CDR3 does, leaving the germline J gene to fill in the end. The V call is TRBV7-2, the J call TRBJ1-2, with 8 positions matching TRBD1. The CDR3 runs to 13 residues. The germline V gene encodes CDR1 SGHTA and CDR2 FQGNSA. The CDR3 is CATTGGAGDTYTF. The covered CDR3 bases are TGTGCCACCACAGGGGGGGCGGGGGATACC. The full variable domain, in which reference TRBV7-2 and TRBJ1-2 provide the parts outside the CDR3, is GAGVSQSPSNKVTEKGKDVELRCDPISGHTALYWYRQSLGQGLEFLIYFQGNSAPDKSGLPSDRFSAERTGGSVSTLTIQRTQQEDSAVYLCATTGGAGDTYTFGSGTRLTVV.

Points on this clone: The junction departs from germline at one end; a sequencing error may be responsible. The read falls 3 residues short of the CDR3 end, and the missing part is taken from the germline J gene. Other DNA sequences within the sample encode an identical CDR3. The rearrangement joins TRBV18 to TRBJ1-3, with D tentatively TRBD1 (5 bases). There are 14 residues in the CDR3. Germline CDR1 reads KGHSH; CDR2 reads LQKENI. Partial CDR3 DNA: TGTGCCAGCTCACCTCAGGGAGCTGGAAACACG. This codes for CASSPQGAGNT. The full CDR3 reads CASSPQGAGNTIYF.